Listed below are T cell receptor beta chains from one sample, sequenced in a study of OX40 agonist ivuxolimab in advanced cancers. Here immunoSEQ multiplex PCR was the method, and the copy in TCRdb shows in-frame clones only, minus some. The sample holds 70,000 to 90,000 clones, 81% seen once. The sequences come from CD4+ or CD8+ T cells sorted from blood, collected in a trial of the OX40 agonist ivuxolimab. The receptors were gathered from an adult with an advanced solid tumor such as melanoma, head and neck, liver or kidney cancer. Each CDR3 is given with its conserved first and last residue. A D gene is named only where the DNA matches it firmly. Not every row has a clone size; where given, it reads once, few, many or a size class.

clone size	D gene	J gene	V gene	CDR3 DNA	CDR3 protein
NA	NA	TRBJ1-2	TRBV28	TGTGCCAGCGTACTACAGGGCGGCTATGGCTACACCTTC	CASVLQGGYGYTF
NA	NA	TRBJ2-5	TRBV5-1	TGCGCCTCTTACCCCAGGGGACAAGAGACCCAGTACTTC	CASYPRGQETQYF
NA	NA	TRBJ1-2	TRBV27	TGTGCCAGCATGGCGGGGGGCAGTCATGGCTACACCTTC	CASMAGGSHGYTF
NA	NA	TRBJ2-7	TRBV18	TGTGCCAGCTCACCTGAGAGCGGTATCTCCTACGAGCAGTACTTC	CASSPESGISYEQYF
NA	NA	TRBJ1-2	TRBV19	TGTGCCAGCGGCGGGGCTCTTTATGGCTACACCTTC	CASGGALYGYTF
NA	NA	TRBJ2-7	TRBV4-1	TGCGCCAGCAGCCAAGGGGTAGAATCTGAGCAGTACTTC	CASSQGVESEQYF
NA	TRBD1	TRBJ1-2	TRBV19	TGTGCCAGTAGTAAAGGACAGGGCCTGTATGGCTACACCTTC	CASSKGQGLYGYTF
NA	NA	TRBJ2-1	TRBV7-9	TGTGCCAGCAGCTTTGACTCCTACAATGAGCAGTTCTTC	CASSFDSYNEQFF
NA	NA	TRBJ2-7	TRBV7-2	TGTGCCAGCAGCTTAACAGGACTACGATACGAGCAGTACTTC	CASSLTGLRYEQYF
NA	TRBD2	TRBJ2-3	TRBV10-3	TGTGCCATCAGCTACACCCCGCGAGCTAGCGGGAGAGCAGATACGCAGTATTTT	CAISYTPRASGRADTQYF
NA	NA	TRBJ1-1	TRBV5-1	TGCGCCAGCAGCCGTGGGCAGAGCATAAACGAAGCTTTCTTT	CASSRGQSINEAFF
NA	TRBD1	TRBJ2-7	TRBV4-2	TGTGCCAGCAGCCAAGACCCGGACAGGGCCTCCTACGAGCAGTACTTC	CASSQDPDRASYEQYF
NA	NA	TRBJ1-1	TRBV18	TGTGCCAGCTCACCAGGAGTAAACATGAACACTGAAGCTTTCTTT	CASSPGVNMNTEAFF
NA	NA	TRBJ2-3	TRBV7-2	TGTGCCAGCAGCTTAGATCAGGGACGAACAGATACGCAGTATTTT	CASSLDQGRTDTQYF
NA	NA	TRBJ1-1	TRBV5-5	TGTGCCAGCAGCCCCGCCTCGACGGTGAACACTGAAGCTTTCTTT	CASSPASTVNTEAFF
NA	TRBD1	TRBJ1-5	TRBV4-2	TGTGCCAGCAGCCAAGGGACAGGTAGCAATCAGCCCCAGCATTTT	CASSQGTGSNQPQHF
once	NA	TRBJ1-4	TRBV5-4	TGTGCCAGCAGCCTGAAGACAGGAGATGACAATGAAAAACTGTTTTTT	CASSLKTGDDNEKLFF
NA	TRBD1	TRBJ1-2	TRBV28	TGTGCCAGCAGTGGGACAGCAGTTTTCTATGGCTACACCTTC	CASSGTAVFYGYTF
NA	NA	TRBJ1-1	TRBV2	TGTGCCAGCAGATCCAGGGCTCAAAGGACTGAAGCTTTCTTT	CASRSRAQRTEAFF
NA	TRBD2	TRBJ2-5	TRBV7-6	TGTGCCAGCAGCTTCAGGCTAGCGGGGATTGAGACCCAGTACTTC	CASSFRLAGIETQYF
NA	NA	TRBJ1-5	TRBV23-1	TGCGCCAGCAGTCAACTAGGGAAGAGGGCTGGCAATCAGCCCCAGCATTTT	CASSQLGKRAGNQPQHF
few	TRBD1	TRBJ1-3	TRBV6-5	TGTGCCAGCAGTTACGACAGGGGTAATGGAAACACCATATATTTT	CASSYDRGNGNTIYF
NA	NA	TRBJ2-7	TRBV19	TGTGCCAGTAGTATGGCCCCTGACTTCACCACCTACGAGCAGTACTTC	CASSMAPDFTTYEQYF
NA	NA	TRBJ1-1	TRBV5-8	TGTGCCAGCAGCTTGGAGGGTTGGATATCTGAAGCTTTCTTT	CASSLEGWISEAFF
NA	TRBD1	TRBJ1-4	TRBV5-4	TGTGCCAGCAGCTCGGGACAGGGACTGGGTGGAGAAAAACTGTTTTTT	CASSSGQGLGGEKLFF
NA	TRBD1	TRBJ2-7	TRBV11-3	TGTGCCAGCAGCGTGGGACAGAGCTCCTACGAGCAGTACTTC	CASSVGQSSYEQYF
NA	TRBD1	TRBJ2-2	TRBV2	TGTGCCAGCATGTGGGCAGGGGGCCCGAGTACCGGGGAGCTGTTTTTT	CASMWAGGPSTGELFF
few	TRBD1	TRBJ1-6	TRBV7-9	TGTGCCAGCAGCTTAAATCAGGGGGACGGTTCACCCCTCCACTTT	CASSLNQGDGSPLHF